This T cell receptor beta chain is drawn from a study of T cell repertoires in cytomegalovirus infection (dated by TCRdb to about 2019). Study-wide context: Alongside well-studied HLA-B-restricted epitopes, the peptide stimulations were aimed at recently identified HLA-C-restricted CMV epitopes, whose presentation resists viral immunomodulation. Donor HLA type was relevant to the analysis, as public TCR beta signatures indicated carriage of CMV infection together with the matching HLA type. Overall study results and their limits: The ex vivo response was dominated by HLA-C-restricted CMV-specific TCR beta clonotypes, which also provided the single most frequent clonotype in two of eight donors. Carriers of CMV infection plus the relevant HLA type were discriminated by the cumulative frequency of public TCR beta family members in the study cohort and in an independent roughly 370-donor cohort.

What the treatment or condition label conveys for this sample: in vitro stimulation with specific CMV peptide epitopes to enrich CMV-specific T cells. This clonotype appeared a few times. It has no known antigen specificity. No base qualities exist here, and no much larger clone lies one base off it. The CDR3 contains 13 residues, cysteine and phenylalanine counted. CDR3 DNA is the only sequence kept; it has 39 bases, read in frame from the first base. For CDR1 and CDR2, the germline V gene lists MNHNS and SASEGT. The trim is 8 bases for V and 6 bases for J, with a gap of 14 bases between the germline ends. Sequencing took place on an Illumina HiSeq 1500. The raw public reads went through TCRdb reprocessing: fastp at Q25, MiXCR clone calling, in-frame beta chains kept. Every distinct CDR3 protein forms one entry, paired with its most common genes and DNA. This sample has about 52,000 distinct CDR3 sequences in its table, and about 19% of those were observed once. Roughly 77% of the sample is in the top ten clones.

In this chain, TRBV6-1 is recombined with TRBJ2-1, and perhaps TRBD2 as D gene, on 7 matching bases. The source was CD8+ T cells from cultured PBMCs, collected from culture after CMV antigen stimulation. The clonotype originates from a human donor in good health (CMV status not recorded). Some clones in this sample may be carry-over from other donors' samples. The sequence in DNA is TGTGCCAGCGGGGGGGGCCCCTTCAATGAGCAGTTCTTC. Protein translation: CASGGGPFNEQFF.